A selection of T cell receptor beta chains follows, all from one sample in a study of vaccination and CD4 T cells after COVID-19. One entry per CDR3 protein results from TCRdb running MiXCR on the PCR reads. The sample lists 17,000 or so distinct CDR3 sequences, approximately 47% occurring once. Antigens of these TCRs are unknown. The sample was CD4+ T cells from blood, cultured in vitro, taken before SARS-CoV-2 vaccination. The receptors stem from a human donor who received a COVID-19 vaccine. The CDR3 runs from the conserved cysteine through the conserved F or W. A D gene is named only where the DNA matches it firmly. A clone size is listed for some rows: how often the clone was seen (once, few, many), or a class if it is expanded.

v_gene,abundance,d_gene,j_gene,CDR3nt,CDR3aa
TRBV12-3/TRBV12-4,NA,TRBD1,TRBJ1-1,TGTGCCAGCAGTATCCGGACAGGGGAGAACACTGAAGCTTTCTTT,CASSIRTGENTEAFF
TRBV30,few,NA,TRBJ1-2,TGTGCCTGGAGTGTGGGGCAGTCCTACACCTTC,CAWSVGQSYTF
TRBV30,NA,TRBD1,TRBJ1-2,TGTGCCTGGAGTGCGGGACAGGGGAGGGATGGCTACACCTTC,CAWSAGQGRDGYTF
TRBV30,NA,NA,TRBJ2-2,TGTGCCTGGAGGGGACATTTTTCCGGGGAGCTGTTTTTT,CAWRGHFSGELFF
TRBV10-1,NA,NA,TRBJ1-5,TGCGCCAGCCCCAGAACAGGGAGGAGCAATCAGCCCCAGCATTTT,CASPRTGRSNQPQHF
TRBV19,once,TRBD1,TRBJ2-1,TGTGCCAGTAGGCCCGGGACAGGGGTCAATGAGCAGTTCTTC,CASRPGTGVNEQFF
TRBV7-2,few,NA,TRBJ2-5,TGTGCCAGCACCTCCGGGGCCCACGGCGAGACCCAGTACTTC,CASTSGAHGETQYF
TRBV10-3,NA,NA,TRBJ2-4,TGTGCCATCAGTGAGGGGGGAGAGGTGAACATTCAGTACTTC,CAISEGGEVNIQYF
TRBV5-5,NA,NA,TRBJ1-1,TGTGCCAGCAGCCCCACGCCCCAGAGGGCCACTGAAGCTTTCTTT,CASSPTPQRATEAFF
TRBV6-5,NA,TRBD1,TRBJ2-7,TGTGCCAGCAGTTATTCGCCCTGGACAGGGGGTCTCGTCAAGCAGTACTTC,CASSYSPWTGGLVKQYF
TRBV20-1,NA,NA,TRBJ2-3,TGCAGTGCTACCCTCACAGATACGCAGTATTTT,CSATLTDTQYF
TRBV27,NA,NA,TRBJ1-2,TGTGCCAGCAGTTTATTAGGTGAAAGCTATGGCTACACCTTC,CASSLLGESYGYTF
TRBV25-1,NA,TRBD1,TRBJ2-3,TGTGCCAGCAGTGAACCCCGGGACAGGGCCCTCACAGATACGCAGTATTTT,CASSEPRDRALTDTQYF
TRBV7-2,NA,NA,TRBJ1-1,TGTGCCAGTTCGGCAGGGGACACTGAAGCTTTCTTT,CASSAGDTEAFF
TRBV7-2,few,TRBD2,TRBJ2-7,TGTGCCAGCAGAACCGGGACTAGCGGGAGTTATGGCCTCCAGAGCTCCTACGAGCAGTACTTC,CASRTGTSGSYGLQSSYEQYF
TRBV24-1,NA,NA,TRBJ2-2,TGTGCCACCAGGGGCGTGGGGAACACCGGGGAGCTGTTTTTT,CATRGVGNTGELFF
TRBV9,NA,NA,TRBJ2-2,TGTGCCAGCAGCCGTGGGATGCGGGACGGGGAGCTGTTTTTT,CASSRGMRDGELFF
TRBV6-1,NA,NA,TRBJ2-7,TGTGCCAGCATTTCGCCTGGGGGGGGCGGCGGGCAGTACTTC,CASISPGGGGGQYF
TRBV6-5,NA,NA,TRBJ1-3,TGTGCCAGCAGTTACTCGTTTTCAGATCTTGGAAACACCATATATTTT,CASSYSFSDLGNTIYF
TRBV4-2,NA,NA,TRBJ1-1,TGTGCCAGCAGCCCCCAGGGGAACACTGAAGCTTTCTTT,CASSPQGNTEAFF
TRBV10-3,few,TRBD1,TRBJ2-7,TGTGCCATCAGTGGGACAGGAGGTAACGAGCAGTACTTC,CAISGTGGNEQYF
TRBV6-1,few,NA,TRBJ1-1,TGTGCCAGCAGACTGTCCGGGACACCGGAAGCTTTCTTT,CASRLSGTPEAFF